The clone carrying this T cell receptor (beta chain) was counted ten times or more. The data belong to a study of blood T cell repertoires in COVID-19. Overall study: Samples taken during acute and convalescent COVID-19 were collected in the United States, Italy and Spain. The cDNA or gDNA used as material had been derived from T cells, B-cell-depleted T cells, or PBMCs.

Per the study methods: Reference gene primer amplification in the assay estimated nucleated cell counts. The data were produced by immunoSEQ multiplex PCR, yet TCRdb's version contains in-frame clones alone and is incomplete. From that table come the V and J calls and clone size; the DNA was used to work out D and trimming. The repertoire holds some 210,000 clones, with approximately 82% as singletons. Germline V gives CDR1 SGHRS, CDR2 YFSETQ. This CDR3 contains 13 residues. V was shortened by 0 bases and J by 3 bases, with 6 bases between the two germline ends. The TCR originated in a woman in her 40s with acute or convalescent COVID-19. The chain couples TRBV5-1 to TRBJ2-5, with D tentatively TRBD1 (6 bases). Sequenced input: peripheral blood. The CDR3 DNA is TGCGCCAGCAGCTTGGGGACAGAAGAGACCCAGTACTTC. Amino acid sequence: CASSLGTEETQYF.